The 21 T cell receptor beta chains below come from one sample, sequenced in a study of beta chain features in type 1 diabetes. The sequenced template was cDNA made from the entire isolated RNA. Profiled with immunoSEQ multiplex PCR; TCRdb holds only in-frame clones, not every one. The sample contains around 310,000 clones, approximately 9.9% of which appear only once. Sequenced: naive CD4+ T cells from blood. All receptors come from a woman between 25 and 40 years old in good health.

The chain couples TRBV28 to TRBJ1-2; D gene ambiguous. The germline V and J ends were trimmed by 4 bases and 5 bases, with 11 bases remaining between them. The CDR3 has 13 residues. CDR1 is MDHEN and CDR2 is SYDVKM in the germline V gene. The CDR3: CASSSLPVYGYTF. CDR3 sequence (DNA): TGTGCCAGCAGTTCTCTCCCCGTTTATGGCTACACCTTC.

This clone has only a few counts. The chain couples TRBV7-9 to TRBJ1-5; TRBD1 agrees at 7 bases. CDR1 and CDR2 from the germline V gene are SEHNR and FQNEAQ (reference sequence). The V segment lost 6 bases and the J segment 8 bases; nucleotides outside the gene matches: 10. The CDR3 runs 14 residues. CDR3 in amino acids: CASSLQGGAEPQHF. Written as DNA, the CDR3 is TGTGCCAGCAGTTTACAAGGGGGCGCGGAGCCCCAGCATTTT. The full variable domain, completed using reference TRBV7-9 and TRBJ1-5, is DTGVSQNPRHKITKRGQNVTFRCDPISEHNRLYWYRQTLGQGPEFLTYFQNEAQLEKSRLLSDRFSAERPKGSFSTLEIQRTEQGDSAMYLCASSLQGGAEPQHFGDGTRLSIL.

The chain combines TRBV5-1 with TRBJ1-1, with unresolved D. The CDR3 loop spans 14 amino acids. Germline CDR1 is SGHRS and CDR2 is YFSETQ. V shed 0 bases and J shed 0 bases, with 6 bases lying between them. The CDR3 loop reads CASSLGGLNTEAFF. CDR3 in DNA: TGCGCCAGCAGCTTGGGAGGGCTGAACACTGAAGCTTTCTTT.

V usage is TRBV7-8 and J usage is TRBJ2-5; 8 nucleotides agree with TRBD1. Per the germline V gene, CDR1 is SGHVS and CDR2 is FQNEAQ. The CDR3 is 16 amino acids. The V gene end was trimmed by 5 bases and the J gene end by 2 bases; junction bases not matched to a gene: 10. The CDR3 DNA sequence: TGTGCCAGCAGCCTACGGACAGGGAAGACACAAGAGACCCAGTACTTC. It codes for CASSLRTGKTQETQYF.

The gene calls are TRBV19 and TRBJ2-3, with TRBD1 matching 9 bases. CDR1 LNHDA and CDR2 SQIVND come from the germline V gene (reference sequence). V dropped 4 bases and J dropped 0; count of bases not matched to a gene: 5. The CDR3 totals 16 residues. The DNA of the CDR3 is TGTGCCAGTAGTAGGTCCGGGACAGGGAGCACAGATACGCAGTATTTT. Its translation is CASSRSGTGSTDTQYF.

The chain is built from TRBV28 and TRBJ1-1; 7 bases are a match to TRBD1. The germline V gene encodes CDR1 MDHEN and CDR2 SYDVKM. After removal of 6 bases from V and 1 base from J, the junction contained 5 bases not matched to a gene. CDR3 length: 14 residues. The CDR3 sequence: CASRDGTENTEAFF. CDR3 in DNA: TGTGCCAGCAGGGACGGGACAGAGAACACTGAAGCTTTCTTT.

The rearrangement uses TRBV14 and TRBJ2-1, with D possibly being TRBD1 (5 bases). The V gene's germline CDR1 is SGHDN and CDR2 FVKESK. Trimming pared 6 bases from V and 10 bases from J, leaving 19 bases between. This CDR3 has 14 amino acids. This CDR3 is CASRQNAGPREQFF. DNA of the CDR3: TGTGCCAGCAGACAAAACGCAGGGCCGCGGGAGCAGTTCTTC.

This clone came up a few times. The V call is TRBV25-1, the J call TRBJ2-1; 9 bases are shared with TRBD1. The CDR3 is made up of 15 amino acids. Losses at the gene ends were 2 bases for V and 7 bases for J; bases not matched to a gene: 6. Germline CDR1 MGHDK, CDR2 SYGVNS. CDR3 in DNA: TGTGCCAGCAGTGAAGCACAGGGGGCTGGTAATGAGCAGTTCTTC. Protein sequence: CASSEAQGAGNEQFF.

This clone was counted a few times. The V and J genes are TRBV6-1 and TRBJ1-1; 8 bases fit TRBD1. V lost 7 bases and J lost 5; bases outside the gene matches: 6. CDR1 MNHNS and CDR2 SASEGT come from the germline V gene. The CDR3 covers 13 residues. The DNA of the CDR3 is TGTGCCAGCACCTGGACAGGGCAAACTGAAGCTTTCTTT. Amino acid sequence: CASTWTGQTEAFF.

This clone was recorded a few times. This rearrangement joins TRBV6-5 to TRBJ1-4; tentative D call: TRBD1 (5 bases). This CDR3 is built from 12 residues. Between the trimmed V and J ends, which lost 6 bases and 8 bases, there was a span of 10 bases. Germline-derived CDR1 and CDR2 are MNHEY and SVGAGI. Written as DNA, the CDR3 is TGTGCCAGCAGCAAGGACAAGGAAAAACTGTTTTTT. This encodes CASSKDKEKLFF.

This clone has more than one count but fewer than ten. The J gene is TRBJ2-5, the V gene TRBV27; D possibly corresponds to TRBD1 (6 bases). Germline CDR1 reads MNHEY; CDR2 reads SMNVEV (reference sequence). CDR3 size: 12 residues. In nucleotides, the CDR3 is TGTGCAGCTGGACAGTCCCCAGAGACCCAGTACTTC. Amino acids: CAAGQSPETQYF.

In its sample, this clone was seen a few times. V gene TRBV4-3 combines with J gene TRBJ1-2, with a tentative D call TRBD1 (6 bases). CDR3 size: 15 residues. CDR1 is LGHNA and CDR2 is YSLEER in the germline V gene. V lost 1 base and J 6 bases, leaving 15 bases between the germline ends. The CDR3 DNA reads TGCGCCAGCAGCCAAGTACCCCAGGGGCGGAATGGCTACACCTTC. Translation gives CASSQVPQGRNGYTF.

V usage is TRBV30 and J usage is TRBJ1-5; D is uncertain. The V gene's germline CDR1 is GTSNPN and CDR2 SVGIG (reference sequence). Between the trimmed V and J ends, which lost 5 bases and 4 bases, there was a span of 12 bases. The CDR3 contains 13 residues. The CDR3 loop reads CAWAASGNQPQHF. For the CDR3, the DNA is TGTGCCTGGGCAGCTTCGGGGAATCAGCCCCAGCATTTT.

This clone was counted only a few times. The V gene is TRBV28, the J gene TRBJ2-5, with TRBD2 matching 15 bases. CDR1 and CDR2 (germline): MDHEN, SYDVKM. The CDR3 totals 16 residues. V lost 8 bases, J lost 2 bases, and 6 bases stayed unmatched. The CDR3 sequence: CASGTSGRSGQETQYF. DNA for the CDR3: TGTGCCAGCGGGACTAGCGGGAGGTCGGGTCAAGAGACCCAGTACTTC.

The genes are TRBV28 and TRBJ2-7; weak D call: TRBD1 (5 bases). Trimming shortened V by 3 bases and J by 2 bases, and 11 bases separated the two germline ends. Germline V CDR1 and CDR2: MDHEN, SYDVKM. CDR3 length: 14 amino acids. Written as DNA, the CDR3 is TGTGCCAGCAGTTTGGAAGGGGCCCCCTACGAGCAGTACTTC. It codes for CASSLEGAPYEQYF.

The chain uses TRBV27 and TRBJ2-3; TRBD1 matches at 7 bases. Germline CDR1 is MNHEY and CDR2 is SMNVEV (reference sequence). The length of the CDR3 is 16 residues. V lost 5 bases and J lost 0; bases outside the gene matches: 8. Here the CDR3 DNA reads TGTGCCAGCAGTGCCCCGACAGGGTCTAGCACAGATACGCAGTATTTT. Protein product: CASSAPTGSSTDTQYF.

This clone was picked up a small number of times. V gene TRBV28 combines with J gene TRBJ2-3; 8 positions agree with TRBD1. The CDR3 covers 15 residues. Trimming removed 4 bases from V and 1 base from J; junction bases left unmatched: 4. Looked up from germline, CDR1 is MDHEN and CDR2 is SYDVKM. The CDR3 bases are TGTGCCAGCAGTTCGACAGGGGTCGGCACAGATACGCAGTATTTT. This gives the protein CASSSTGVGTDTQYF.

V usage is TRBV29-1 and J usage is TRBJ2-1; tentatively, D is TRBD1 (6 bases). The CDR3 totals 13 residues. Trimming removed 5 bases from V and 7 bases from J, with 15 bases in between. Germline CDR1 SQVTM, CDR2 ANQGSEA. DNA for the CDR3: TGCAGCGTTCGGAAGGGGGTCCAAAATGAGCAGTTCTTC. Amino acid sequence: CSVRKGVQNEQFF.

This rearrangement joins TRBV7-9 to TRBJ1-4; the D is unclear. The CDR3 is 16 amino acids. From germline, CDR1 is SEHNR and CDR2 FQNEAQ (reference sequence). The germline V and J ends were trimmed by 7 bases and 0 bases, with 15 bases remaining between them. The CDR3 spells CASIDSTFATNEKLFF. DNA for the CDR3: TGTGCCAGCATAGATTCGACATTTGCAACTAATGAAAAACTGTTTTTT.

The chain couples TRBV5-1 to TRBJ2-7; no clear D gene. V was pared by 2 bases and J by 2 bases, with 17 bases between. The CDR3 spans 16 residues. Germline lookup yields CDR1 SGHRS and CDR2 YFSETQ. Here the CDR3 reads CASSFQSPQVAYEQYF. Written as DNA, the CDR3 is TGCGCCAGCAGCTTTCAATCCCCGCAAGTAGCCTACGAGCAGTACTTC.

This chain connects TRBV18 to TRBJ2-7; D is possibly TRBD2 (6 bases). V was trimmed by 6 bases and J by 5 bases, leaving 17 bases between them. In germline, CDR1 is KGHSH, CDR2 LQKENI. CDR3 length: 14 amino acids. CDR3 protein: CASSDRDFGDEQYF. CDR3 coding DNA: TGTGCCAGCTCCGACCGGGACTTCGGGGACGAGCAGTACTTC. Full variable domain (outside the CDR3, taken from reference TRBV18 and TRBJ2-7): NAGVMQNPRHLVRRRGQEARLRCSPMKGHSHVYWYRQLPEEGLKFMVYLQKENIIDESGMPKERFSAEFPKEGPSILRIQQVVRGDSAAYFCASSDRDFGDEQYFGPGTRLTVT.